This TCR beta chain was profiled in a study of shared clonotypes between healthy human individuals. Study background: For every donor, three CD4 naive, three CD4 memory, two CD8 naive and one CD8 memory plates were used.

Several immunoSEQ plates held equal portions of the genomic DNA taken from each subset. Method: immunoSEQ multiplex PCR; TCRdb's copy keeps in-frame clones and lacks some. The sample holds approximately 2,200,000 clones, approximately 94% seen once. Naive CD8 cells, CD45RO-negative and positively selected for CCR7, excluded terminally differentiated effector memory CD45RA+ cells. This CDR3 is built from 15 residues. Germline V gene data show CDR1 as SEHNR and CDR2 as FQNEAQ (reference sequence). With 0 bases clipped from V and 2 bases from J, the junction kept 1 base outside the gene matches. This TCR derives from a young man in good health. Some clones in this sample may be carry-over from other donors' samples. V is TRBV7-9 and J is TRBJ1-2; 9 bases match TRBD1. Material: naive CD8+ T cells from PBMCs. In nucleotides, the CDR3 is TGTGCCAGCAGCTTAGCGGACAGGGGAAACTATGGCTACACCTTC. Translation: CASSLADRGNYGYTF.